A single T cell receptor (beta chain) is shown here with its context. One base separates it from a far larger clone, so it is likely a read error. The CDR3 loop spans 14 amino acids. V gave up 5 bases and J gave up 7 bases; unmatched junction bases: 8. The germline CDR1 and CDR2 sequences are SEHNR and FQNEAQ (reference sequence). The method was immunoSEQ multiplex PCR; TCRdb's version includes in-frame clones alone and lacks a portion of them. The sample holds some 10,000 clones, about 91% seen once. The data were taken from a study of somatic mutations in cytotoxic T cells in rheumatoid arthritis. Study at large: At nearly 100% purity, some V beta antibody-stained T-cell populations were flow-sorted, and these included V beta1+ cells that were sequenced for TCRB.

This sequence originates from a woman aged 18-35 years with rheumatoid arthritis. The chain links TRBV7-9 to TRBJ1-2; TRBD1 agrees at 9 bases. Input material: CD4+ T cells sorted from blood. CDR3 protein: CASSPGQGTVGYTF. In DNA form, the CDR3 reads TGTGCCAGCAGCCCGGGACAGGGAACGGTTGGCTACACCTTC.